Here is one T cell receptor (beta chain) with its context. The antigen remains undetermined. The CDR3 consists of 16 residues. The germline V gene encodes CDR1 LNHDA and CDR2 SQIVND (reference sequence). Trimming cost V 5 bases and J 2 bases; bases outside gene matches: 8. The data stem from a study of radiation and T cells in renal cell carcinoma. The assay was immunoSEQ multiplex PCR, and TCRdb's table has in-frame clones only and misses some. The sample holds over 15,000 clones, roughly 54% seen once. Treatment denoted: 15 Gy SBRT to primary tumor, nephrectomy 4 weeks later. Study-wide results and limits: Sampling covered only around 1 g of each tumor. No pretreatment tumor biopsies were available for baseline clonotypes.

V gene TRBV19 combines with J gene TRBJ2-1; 8 nucleotides agree with TRBD2. This specimen consisted of tumor tissue, obtained from a patient whose treatment included radiotherapy and nephrectomy. The TCR comes from a man in his fifties or sixties with renal cell carcinoma. CDR3 amino acids: CASSQFGLAAYNEQFF. The CDR3 DNA is TGTGCCAGTAGTCAATTCGGACTAGCAGCCTACAATGAGCAGTTCTTC.